This TCR beta chain was profiled in a study of beta chain features in type 1 diabetes. Study-level findings and limits: When Type 1 diabetes patients were examined, their TCRB CDR3s proved moderately but significantly shorter in all four CD4+ subsets.

This clone was seen a few times. No antigen is known for it. This CDR3 contains 16 residues. CDR1 MGHRA and CDR2 YSYEKL come from the germline V gene. The germline V and J ends were trimmed by 6 bases and 2 bases, with 20 bases remaining between them. As every portion of the isolated RNA was reverse transcribed, the sequencing read expressed TCRB transcripts. The data were produced by immunoSEQ multiplex PCR, yet TCRdb's version contains in-frame clones alone and is incomplete. The profile shows 680,000 or so clones, 10% to 15% of them singletons. The receptor comes from a man in his late teens or twenties with type 1 diabetes. The gene calls are TRBV4-1 and TRBJ2-7, with D maybe TRBD1 (7 bases). Material for sequencing was naive CD4+ T cells from blood. The CDR3 spells CASSHGVQGRTYEQYF. As DNA, the CDR3 is TGCGCCAGCAGTCATGGGGTACAGGGGAGGACCTACGAGCAGTACTTC.